This section outlines one T cell receptor (beta chain) sequence together with its context. The specificity of this receptor is unknown. Base qualities are not recorded, but no much larger clone differs from it by a single base. This sample is part of a study of technical replicates of blood from a handful of donors (dated by TCRdb to 2015 to 2018). Library construction relied on the immunoSEQ multiplex PCR assay. TCRdb limited this immuneACCESS table to in-frame rearrangements with V and J called. A share of clones is missing; checked studies link under half to unresolved V genes, and the rest is unexplained. For this sample the table gives about 100,000 clones, of which approximately 96% were detected only once. Approximately 0.22% of the sample is taken by the ten largest. The CDR3 contains 15 residues, cysteine and phenylalanine counted. The only DNA kept is the CDR3, 45 bases in frame from the first base. V sheds 4 bases and J sheds 8 bases, leaving 20 bases between their ends. The germline V gene supplies CDR1 LGHNA and CDR2 YNFKEQ.

The clonotype was recovered from a human donor in good health. The chain links TRBV4-2 with TRBJ1-1, and the D gene may be TRBD1, 5 bases matching. Sequencing input: T cells isolated from PBMCs. The nucleotides read TGTGCCAGCAGCCTCTCTTTTCTGACGGGGGAAGAAGCTTTCTTT. Its protein is CASSLSFLTGEEAFF.